A selection of T cell receptor beta chains follows, all from one sample in a study of shared clonotypes between healthy human individuals. Generated by immunoSEQ multiplex PCR, the TCRdb table keeps only in-frame clones and is missing some. The sample includes millions of clones, roughly 95% seen only once; the top ten take 0.1% to 0.15%. Sequenced: naive CD4+ T cells sorted from blood. The receptors were gathered from a man in his late teens or twenties in good health. Both conserved end residues are part of each CDR3. D genes are given only for firm matches. The size entry is marked missing in some rows and otherwise reads once, few, many or a size class.

j_call	v_call	d_call	clone_size	cdr3_nt	cdr3_aa
TRBJ2-3	TRBV10-1	TRBD2	once	TGCGCCAGCAGTGACACTAGCGGAGCCAGCACAGATACGCAGTATTTT	CASSDTSGASTDTQYF
TRBJ1-3	TRBV18	-	-	TGTGCCAGCTCACCTCTACAGGGCCTCTCTGGAAACACCATATATTTT	CASSPLQGLSGNTIYF
TRBJ2-2	TRBV5-4	-	few	TGTGCCAGCAGTCTGGACACCTACACCGGGGAGCTGTTTTTT	CASSLDTYTGELFF
TRBJ2-5	TRBV28	-	-	TGTGCCAGCAGTTTAGTTCAAGAGACCCAGTACTTC	CASSLVQETQYF
TRBJ2-2	TRBV10-3	-	-	TGTGCCATCAGTGACATCCCCGGGGAGCTGTTTTTT	CAISDIPGELFF
TRBJ2-1	TRBV5-1	TRBD2	-	TGCGCCAGCAGCGTCCAGCGGGACTACAATGAGCAGTTCTTC	CASSVQRDYNEQFF
TRBJ1-1	TRBV7-2	-	-	TGTGCCAGCAGCTTAGACCCCCACGGTGAAGCTTTCTTT	CASSLDPHGEAFF
TRBJ2-7	TRBV2	-	-	TGTGCCAGCAGTGAAGCGCTTCAGGGCGGTTCCCAGCAGTACTTC	CASSEALQGGSQQYF
TRBJ1-5	TRBV6-5	TRBD1	-	TGTGCCAGCAGCGTAACCGGGACAGGGGATCAGCCCCAGCATTTT	CASSVTGTGDQPQHF
TRBJ2-3	TRBV6-5	TRBD1	-	TGTGCCAGCAGTTACTCAGGGGGCTTCGGTGATACGCAGTATTTT	CASSYSGGFGDTQYF
TRBJ2-3	TRBV4-1	-	-	TGCGCCAGCAGCCAAGTTCAAGGGTTAAGCACAGATACGCAGTATTTT	CASSQVQGLSTDTQYF
TRBJ1-4	TRBV10-3	-	-	TGTGCCATCAGTGAGGGAGGGACGGCTGAAAAACTGTTTTTT	CAISEGGTAEKLFF
TRBJ2-2	TRBV6-5	-	-	TGTGCCAGCAGCCCCGGGAATTCGAACACCGGGGAGCTGTTTTTT	CASSPGNSNTGELFF
TRBJ2-1	TRBV5-6	-	-	TGTGCCAGCACCCGCAGGTCAAGGGAGCAGTTCTTC	CASTRRSREQFF
TRBJ2-1	TRBV2	-	-	TGTGCCAGCACCCTAATTGAGGCAAAGCAGGGGGGGCAGTTCTTC	CASTLIEAKQGGQFF
TRBJ2-7	TRBV10-3	-	-	TGTGCCATCAGTGTTCTGAACGAGCAGTACTTC	CAISVLNEQYF
TRBJ1-6	TRBV7-2	-	-	TGTGCCAGCAGCTTATGGGCTAGCTCCTATAATTCACCCCTCCACTTT	CASSLWASSYNSPLHF
TRBJ1-1	TRBV18	-	-	TGTGCCAGCTCTCCGGGGAGTAGGGGTGAAGCTTTCTTT	CASSPGSRGEAFF
TRBJ2-7	TRBV19	-	-	TGTGCCAGTAGTATTGGGCTAAGCTCCTACGAGCAGTACTTC	CASSIGLSSYEQYF
TRBJ1-1	TRBV10-3	-	-	TGTGCCATCAGAAGCAGTCCCTCCGGTGAAAACACTGAAGCTTTCTTT	CAIRSSPSGENTEAFF
TRBJ2-1	TRBV19	TRBD2	-	TGTGCCAGTAGTATAGGATCCTTCCTTAGCGGGAGTTACAATGAGCAGTTCTTC	CASSIGSFLSGSYNEQFF
TRBJ2-7	TRBV19	-	-	TGTGCCAGTAGTATAGATGGCAGTTACGAGCAGTACTTC	CASSIDGSYEQYF
TRBJ2-1	TRBV10-1	-	-	TGCGCCAGCAGTGGAGCAGGGTCCTACAATGAGCAGTTCTTC	CASSGAGSYNEQFF
TRBJ1-6	TRBV4-3	-	-	TGCGCCAGCAGCCAGAGGGACTCCTATAATTCACCCCTCCACTTT	CASSQRDSYNSPLHF
TRBJ2-3	TRBV11-2	TRBD2	-	TGTGCCAGCAGCATATTAGCGGGAGGGCGAGATACGCAGTATTTT	CASSILAGGRDTQYF
TRBJ2-5	TRBV10-1	-	-	TGCGCCAGCAGCCGGGTTGGGGCGGAGACCCAGTACTTC	CASSRVGAETQYF
TRBJ1-2	TRBV7-9	-	-	TGTGCCAGCAACCTACAGGGCCGGGGCTATGGCTACACCTTC	CASNLQGRGYGYTF
TRBJ2-5	TRBV5-4	TRBD2	-	TGTGCCAGCAGCCTGGGTAGCGGGGGGGCCGGAGAGACCCAGTACTTC	CASSLGSGGAGETQYF
TRBJ1-1	TRBV6-5	TRBD1	-	TGTGCCAGCAGTCGACAGGGGGCTTCTGAAGCTTTCTTT	CASSRQGASEAFF
TRBJ1-2	TRBV30	TRBD1	few	TGTGCCTGGAGTGTAAGGACAGGGGATGGCTACACCTTC	CAWSVRTGDGYTF
TRBJ2-5	TRBV5-1	-	-	TGCGCCAGCGCCCCGGGGAAGGTCACGGGGACCCAGTACTTC	CASAPGKVTGTQYF
TRBJ1-2	TRBV12-5	-	-	TGTGCTAGTGGTGGGGACTGGGATTTCAACTATGGCTACACCTTC	CASGGDWDFNYGYTF
TRBJ2-1	TRBV29-1	TRBD2	once	TGCAGCGTCGCCCCTCGACTAGCGGGGGACAATGAGCAGTTCTTC	CSVAPRLAGDNEQFF
TRBJ1-1	TRBV18	TRBD1	once	TGTGCCAGCTCACCGGGGACAGGACTGAACACTGAAGCTTTCTTT	CASSPGTGLNTEAFF
TRBJ1-1	TRBV6-5	-	-	TGTGCCAGCACCCAAAACGGGGGGCCCACTGAAGCTTTCTTT	CASTQNGGPTEAFF
TRBJ2-7	TRBV5-1	-	-	TGCGCCAGCAGCTTGAGGAGAGACAGTGGCCCCAGGAGCTCCTACGAGCAGTACTTC	CASSLRRDSGPRSSYEQYF
TRBJ1-6	TRBV28	-	-	TGTGCCAGCAGTCTAGAGGTCGGGAATTCACCCCTCCACTTT	CASSLEVGNSPLHF
TRBJ2-1	TRBV18	-	once	TGTGCCAGCTCACCACCTACTCGAGCGGGGCAGTTCTTC	CASSPPTRAGQFF
TRBJ1-2	TRBV7-6	-	-	TGTGCCAGCAGCTTCCAGCGTAACTATGGCTACACCTTC	CASSFQRNYGYTF
TRBJ1-6	TRBV10-1	-	-	TGCGCCAGCAGTGATCCCGGGACGAATTCACCCCTCCACTTT	CASSDPGTNSPLHF
TRBJ1-1	TRBV7-9	-	-	TGTGCCAGCAGCCAATCGACAGCTCAAAACACTGAAGCTTTCTTT	CASSQSTAQNTEAFF
TRBJ2-3	TRBV13	-	-	TGTGCCACCCGGGAGACCGGCACAGATACGCAGTATTTT	CATRETGTDTQYF
TRBJ1-2	TRBV5-1	-	-	TGCGCCAGCAGCTTGGACCGCGGGGGAGAGGGGTATAACTATGGCTACACCTTC	CASSLDRGGEGYNYGYTF
TRBJ2-1	TRBV2	-	-	TGTGCCAGCGAGACGACCAACCGGAATGAGCAGTTCTTC	CASETTNRNEQFF
TRBJ2-5	TRBV18	-	-	TGTGCCAGCTCCCCTGGACTTGGGGGGAAAGAGACCCAGTACTTC	CASSPGLGGKETQYF
TRBJ2-6	TRBV4-3	-	-	TGCGCCAGCAGCCAAGGGCCCGGGACGGGGGCCAACGTCCTGACTTTC	CASSQGPGTGANVLTF
TRBJ1-1	TRBV19	TRBD1	-	TGTGCCAGTAGTTTACAGGGGCTGAACACTGAAGCTTTCTTT	CASSLQGLNTEAFF
TRBJ1-1	TRBV18	TRBD1	-	TGTGCCAGCTCCCCTCGACAGGGGAACACTGAAGCTTTCTTT	CASSPRQGNTEAFF
TRBJ1-5	TRBV6-6	-	-	TGTGCCAGCAGTTACTCGGGAGGCAATAGCAATCAGCCCCAGCATTTT	CASSYSGGNSNQPQHF
TRBJ2-1	TRBV2	TRBD1	-	TGTGCCAGCAGGGGGACAGGAAAATACAATGAGCAGTTCTTC	CASRGTGKYNEQFF
TRBJ2-3	TRBV13	TRBD1	-	TGTGCCAGCAGCGGACAGGGTGCGCCAGATACGCAGTATTTT	CASSGQGAPDTQYF
TRBJ2-2	TRBV4-1	TRBD1	-	TGCGCCAGCAGCCAAGCGACGATGACAGGGTCCACCGGGGAGCTGTTTTTT	CASSQATMTGSTGELFF
TRBJ2-1	TRBV15	-	-	TGTGCCACCAGCAGCCGTTGGACTGCCGAGCAGTTCTTC	CATSSRWTAEQFF
TRBJ1-3	TRBV19	-	-	TGTGCCAGTAGTCCCCGCGGGTCTGGAAACACCATATATTTT	CASSPRGSGNTIYF
TRBJ2-7	TRBV6-5	-	-	TGTGCCAGCAGTTACAGTACGGGCTCCTCGTACGAGCAGTACTTC	CASSYSTGSSYEQYF
TRBJ1-2	TRBV6-6	TRBD1	once	TGTGCCAGCAGTTACTCTAGGACAGGGTCCGACTATGGCTACACCTTC	CASSYSRTGSDYGYTF
TRBJ2-7	TRBV2	TRBD1	few	TGTGCCAGCAGGGGACAGTTCCCGGGCTACGAGCAGTACTTC	CASRGQFPGYEQYF